The clone carrying this TCR beta chain has just a few counts. What it binds is unknown. This sample stems from a study of blood T cells in healthy people across ages. Study-wide results and caveats: Estimated diversity across one million T cells was deemed an underestimate.

The CDR3 length is 14 residues. V shed 6 bases and J shed 2 bases, with 16 bases lying between them. Germline CDR1 DFQATT, CDR2 SNEGSKA (reference sequence). Primed by a sample-barcoded 5' primer and a J-beta primer mix, a second PCR proceeded for 7 to 11 cycles. One entry per CDR3 protein, called by TCRdb with MiXCR from the 5' RACE reads. The table has approximately 780,000 distinct CDR3 sequences, roughly 26% seen once. These sequences were also reported in another study, on T cells of mothers and their children. That work contributes: When mothers and children were related, their normalized repertoire overlap, which was always slightly higher, did not differ significantly from that of unrelated pairs.

This sequence joins TRBV20-1 and TRBJ2-5; maybe TRBD2 (7 bases). Specimen: blood. This TCR derives from a boy younger than 18 in good health. The CDR3 nucleotides are TGCAGTGCCTCTAGGGGGGGGCCGCAAGAGACCCAGTACTTC. Translated, it gives CSASRGGPQETQYF.